The entry below gives a single TCR beta chain sequence along with its context. The target antigen is unknown. The CDR3 contains 14 residues. V dropped 2 bases and J dropped 1; count of bases not matched to a gene: 2. Germline V gene lookup returns CDR1 SQVTM and CDR2 ANQGSEA. The data were produced by immunoSEQ multiplex PCR, yet TCRdb's version contains in-frame clones alone and is incomplete. This table holds a few hundred thousand clones, 70% to 90% found once. The entry originates in a study of cytomegalovirus exposure and HLA in healthy donors. Study in general: It was reported in a later analysis that the same platform had been used for the 120 validation repertoires as for the approximately 670 first-cohort repertoires. The study's findings and limits: Rare TCR sequences predominated, though certain public TCRs were found in many donors. In vitro work confirmed that a few CMV-associated chains recognize CMV antigens.

This TCR was recovered from a woman aged 18-29 years in good health and CMV-seronegative. V and J are TRBV29-1 and TRBJ1-2; 9 positions match TRBD1. The sequenced sample consisted of PBMCs. CDR3 nucleotide sequence: TGCAGCGTTGAATACAGGGGGCTTAACTATGGCTACACCTTC. Amino acid sequence: CSVEYRGLNYGYTF. Variable domain in full (rest from reference TRBV29-1 and TRBJ1-2): SAVISQKPSRDICQRGTSLTIQCQVDSQVTMMFWYRQQPGQSLTLIATANQGSEATYESGFVIDKFPISRPNLTFSTLTVSNMSPEDSSIYLCSVEYRGLNYGYTFGSGTRLTVV.